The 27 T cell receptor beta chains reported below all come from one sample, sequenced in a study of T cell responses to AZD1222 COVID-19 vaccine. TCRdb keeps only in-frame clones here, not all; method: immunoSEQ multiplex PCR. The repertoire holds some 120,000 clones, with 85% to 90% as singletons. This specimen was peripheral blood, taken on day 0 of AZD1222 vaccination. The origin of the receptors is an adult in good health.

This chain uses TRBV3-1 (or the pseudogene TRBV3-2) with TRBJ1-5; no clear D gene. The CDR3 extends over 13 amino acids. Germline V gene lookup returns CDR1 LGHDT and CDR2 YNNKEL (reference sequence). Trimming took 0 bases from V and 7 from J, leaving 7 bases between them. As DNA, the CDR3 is TGTGCCAGCAGCCAAGATATTGTACAGCCCCAGCATTTT. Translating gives CASSQDIVQPQHF.

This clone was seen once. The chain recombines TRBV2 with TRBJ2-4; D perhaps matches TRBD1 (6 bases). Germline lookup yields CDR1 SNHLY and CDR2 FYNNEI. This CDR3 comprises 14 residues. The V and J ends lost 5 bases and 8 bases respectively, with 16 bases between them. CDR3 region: CASSFTGRWDIQYF. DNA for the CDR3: TGTGCCAGCAGTTTTACAGGGCGGTGGGACATTCAGTACTTC.

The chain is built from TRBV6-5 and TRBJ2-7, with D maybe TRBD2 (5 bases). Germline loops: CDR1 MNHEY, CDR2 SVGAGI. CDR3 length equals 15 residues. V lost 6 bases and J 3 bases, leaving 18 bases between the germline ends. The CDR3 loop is CASRPRGKGNYEQYF. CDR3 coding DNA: TGTGCCAGCAGGCCCCGGGGAAAGGGAAACTACGAGCAGTACTTC.

The CDR3 DNA follows: TGCGCCAGCAGCTTGACGGGGACAGGTTTGGAAAAACTGTTTTTT. Protein: CASSLTGTGLEKLFF. The V call is TRBV5-1, the J call TRBJ1-4, with TRBD1 matching over 8 bases. Unmatched junction bases numbered 7, after V lost 1 base and J lost 8 bases. The CDR3 extends over 15 amino acids. Germline V CDR1 and CDR2: SGHRS, YFSETQ.

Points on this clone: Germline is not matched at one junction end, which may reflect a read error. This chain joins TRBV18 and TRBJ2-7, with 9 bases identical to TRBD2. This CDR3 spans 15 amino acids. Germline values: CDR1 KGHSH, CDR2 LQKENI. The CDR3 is CASSPAGTSSHEQYF. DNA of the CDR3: TGTGCCAGCTCACCAGCCGGGACTAGCTCCCACGAGCAGTACTTC.

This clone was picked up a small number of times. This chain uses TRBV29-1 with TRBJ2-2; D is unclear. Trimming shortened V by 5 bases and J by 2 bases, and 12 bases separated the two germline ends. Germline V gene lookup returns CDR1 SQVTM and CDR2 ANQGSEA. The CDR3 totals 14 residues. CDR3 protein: CSVPPPGNTGELFF. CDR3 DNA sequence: TGCAGCGTTCCCCCTCCCGGTAACACCGGGGAGCTGTTTTTT.

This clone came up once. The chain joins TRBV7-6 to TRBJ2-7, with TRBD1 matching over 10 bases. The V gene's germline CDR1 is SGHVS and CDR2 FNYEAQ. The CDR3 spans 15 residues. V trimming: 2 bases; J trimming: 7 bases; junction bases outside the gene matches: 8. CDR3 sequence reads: CASSLRTGGAREQYF. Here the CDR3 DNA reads TGTGCCAGCAGCTTAAGGACAGGGGGAGCGAGGGAGCAGTACTTC.

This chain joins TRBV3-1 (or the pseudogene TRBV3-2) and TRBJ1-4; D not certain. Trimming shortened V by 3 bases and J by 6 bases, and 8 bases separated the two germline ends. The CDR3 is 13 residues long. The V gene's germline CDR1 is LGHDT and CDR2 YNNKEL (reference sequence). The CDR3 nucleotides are TGTGCCAGCAGCCATATGGCGGATGAAAAACTGTTTTTT. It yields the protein CASSHMADEKLFF.

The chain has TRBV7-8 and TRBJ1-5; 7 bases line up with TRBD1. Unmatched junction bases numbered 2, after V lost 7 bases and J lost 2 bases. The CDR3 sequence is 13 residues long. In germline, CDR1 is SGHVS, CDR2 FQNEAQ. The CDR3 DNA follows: TGTGCCAGCACCGACAGGGGCAATCAGCCCCAGCATTTT. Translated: CASTDRGNQPQHF.

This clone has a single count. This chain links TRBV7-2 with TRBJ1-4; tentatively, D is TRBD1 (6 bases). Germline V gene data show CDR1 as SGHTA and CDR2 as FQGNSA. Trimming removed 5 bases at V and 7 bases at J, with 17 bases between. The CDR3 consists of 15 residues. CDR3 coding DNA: TGTGCCAGCAGCCAACGGACAGCAGGGACTGAAAAACTGTTTTTT. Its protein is CASSQRTAGTEKLFF.

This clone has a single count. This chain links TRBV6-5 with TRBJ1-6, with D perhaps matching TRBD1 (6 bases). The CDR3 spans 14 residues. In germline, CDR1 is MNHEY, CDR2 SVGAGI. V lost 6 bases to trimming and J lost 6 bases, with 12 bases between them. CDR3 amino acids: CASSPDRINSPLHF. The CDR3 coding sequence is TGTGCCAGCAGCCCCGACAGGATTAATTCACCCCTCCACTTT.

For the CDR3, the DNA is TGTGCCACCTCCGGGACTATGGTTAACAATGAGCAGTTCTTC. It encodes CATSGTMVNNEQFF. The V gene is TRBV24-1, the J gene TRBJ2-1, with 7 bases matching TRBD2. The germline V gene encodes CDR1 KGHDR and CDR2 SFDVKD. The CDR3 has 14 residues. V shed 9 bases and J 5 bases; nucleotides not matched to a gene: 9.

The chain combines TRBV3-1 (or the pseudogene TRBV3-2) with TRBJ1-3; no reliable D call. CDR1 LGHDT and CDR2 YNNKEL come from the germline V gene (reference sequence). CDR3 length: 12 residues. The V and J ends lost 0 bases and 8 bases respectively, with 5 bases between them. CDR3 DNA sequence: TGTGCCAGCAGCCAAGAACCCCACACCATATATTTT. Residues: CASSQEPHTIYF.

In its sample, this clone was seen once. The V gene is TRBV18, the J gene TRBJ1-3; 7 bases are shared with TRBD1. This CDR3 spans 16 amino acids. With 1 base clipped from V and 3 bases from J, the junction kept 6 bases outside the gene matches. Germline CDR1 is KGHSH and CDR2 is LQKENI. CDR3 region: CASSPRQGDDGNTIYF. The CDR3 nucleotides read TGTGCCAGCTCACCACGTCAGGGGGACGATGGAAACACCATATATTTT.

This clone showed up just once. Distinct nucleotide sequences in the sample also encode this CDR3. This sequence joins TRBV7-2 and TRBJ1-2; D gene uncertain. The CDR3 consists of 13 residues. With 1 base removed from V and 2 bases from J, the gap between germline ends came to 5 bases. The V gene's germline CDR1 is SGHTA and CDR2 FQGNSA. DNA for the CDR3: TGTGCCAGCAGCTTAGGGGGAAACTATGGCTACACCTTC. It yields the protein CASSLGGNYGYTF.

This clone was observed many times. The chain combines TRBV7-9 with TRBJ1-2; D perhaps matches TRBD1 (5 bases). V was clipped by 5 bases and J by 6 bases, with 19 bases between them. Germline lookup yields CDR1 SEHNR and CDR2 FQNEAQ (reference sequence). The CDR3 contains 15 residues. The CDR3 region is CASSPSGGWGNGYTF. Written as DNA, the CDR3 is TGTGCCAGCAGCCCCTCGGGGGGGTGGGGCAATGGCTACACCTTC. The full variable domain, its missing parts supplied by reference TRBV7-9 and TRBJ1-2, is DTGVSQNPRHKITKRGQNVTFRCDPISEHNRLYWYRQTLGQGPEFLTYFQNEAQLEKSRLLSDRFSAERPKGSFSTLEIQRTEQGDSAMYLCASSPSGGWGNGYTFGSGTRLTVV.

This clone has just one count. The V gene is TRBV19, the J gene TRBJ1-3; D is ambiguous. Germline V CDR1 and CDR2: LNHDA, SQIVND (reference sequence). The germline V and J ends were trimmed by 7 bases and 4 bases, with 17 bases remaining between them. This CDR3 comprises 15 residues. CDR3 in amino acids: CASTAQNIKGNTIYF. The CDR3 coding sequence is TGTGCCAGTACCGCTCAGAACATCAAGGGAAACACCATATATTTT.

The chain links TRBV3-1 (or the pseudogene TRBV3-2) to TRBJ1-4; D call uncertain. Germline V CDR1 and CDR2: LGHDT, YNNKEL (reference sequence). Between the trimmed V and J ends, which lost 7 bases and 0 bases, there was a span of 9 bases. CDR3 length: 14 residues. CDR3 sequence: CASTRAATNEKLFF. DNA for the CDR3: TGTGCCAGCACCCGAGCGGCAACTAATGAAAAACTGTTTTTT.

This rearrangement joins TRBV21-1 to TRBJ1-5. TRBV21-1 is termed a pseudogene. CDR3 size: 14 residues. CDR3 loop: CASRRVRGDQPQHF. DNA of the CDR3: TGTGCCAGCCGTCGAGTGAGGGGAGATCAGCCCCAGCATTTT.

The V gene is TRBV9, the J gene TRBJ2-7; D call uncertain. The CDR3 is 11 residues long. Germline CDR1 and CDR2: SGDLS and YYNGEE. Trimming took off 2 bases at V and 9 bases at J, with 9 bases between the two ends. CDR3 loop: CASSVDYRQYF. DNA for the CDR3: TGTGCCAGCAGCGTGGATTATAGGCAGTACTTC.

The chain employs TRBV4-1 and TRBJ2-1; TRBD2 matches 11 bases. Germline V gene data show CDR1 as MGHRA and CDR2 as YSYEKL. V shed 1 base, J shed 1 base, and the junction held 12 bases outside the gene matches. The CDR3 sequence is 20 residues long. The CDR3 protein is CASSQARLAGKDGSYNEQFF. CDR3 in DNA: TGCGCCAGCAGCCAAGCCCGACTAGCGGGAAAGGATGGATCCTACAATGAGCAGTTCTTC.

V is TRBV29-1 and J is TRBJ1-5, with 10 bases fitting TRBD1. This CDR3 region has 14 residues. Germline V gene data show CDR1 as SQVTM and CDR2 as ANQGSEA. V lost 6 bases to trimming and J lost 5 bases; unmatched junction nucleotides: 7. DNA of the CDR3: TGCAGCGTAAAGGACAGGGGGAAAGATCAGCCCCAGCATTTT. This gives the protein CSVKDRGKDQPQHF.

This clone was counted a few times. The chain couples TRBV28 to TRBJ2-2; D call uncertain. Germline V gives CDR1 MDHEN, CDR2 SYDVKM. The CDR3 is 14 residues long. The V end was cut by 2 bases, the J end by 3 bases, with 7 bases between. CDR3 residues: CASSLLSHTGELFF. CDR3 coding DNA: TGTGCCAGCAGTTTACTCTCCCACACCGGGGAGCTGTTTTTT.

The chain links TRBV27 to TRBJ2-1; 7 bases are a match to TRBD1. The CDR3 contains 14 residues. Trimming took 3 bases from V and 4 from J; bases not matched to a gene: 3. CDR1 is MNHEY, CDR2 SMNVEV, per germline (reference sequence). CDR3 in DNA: TGTGCCAGCAGTTTTCCAGGGGGTTACAATGAGCAGTTCTTC. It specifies CASSFPGGYNEQFF.

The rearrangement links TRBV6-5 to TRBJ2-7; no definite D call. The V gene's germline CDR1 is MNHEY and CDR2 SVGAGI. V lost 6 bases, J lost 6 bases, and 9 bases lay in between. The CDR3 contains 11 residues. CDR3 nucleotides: TGTGCCAGCAGCCTCGGCATCGAGCAGTACTTC. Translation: CASSLGIEQYF.

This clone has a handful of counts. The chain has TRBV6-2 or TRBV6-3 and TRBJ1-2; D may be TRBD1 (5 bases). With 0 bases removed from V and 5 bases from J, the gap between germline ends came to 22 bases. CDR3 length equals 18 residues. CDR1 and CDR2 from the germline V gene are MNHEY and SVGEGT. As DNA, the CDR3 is TGTGCCAGCAGTTACTCAGCCAGGGCCGTGAGGCTTAAATATGGCTACACCTTC. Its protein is CASSYSARAVRLKYGYTF.

The CDR3 region is CASSAREGSGANVLTF. The CDR3, as DNA: TGTGCCAGCAGCGCACGGGAGGGCTCTGGGGCCAACGTCCTGACTTTC. The chain has TRBV4-2 and TRBJ2-6, with 8 bases that match TRBD2. Trimming cost V 5 bases and J 0 bases; bases outside gene matches: 3. Germline assignment: CDR1 LGHNA and CDR2 YNFKEQ. The CDR3 is 16 amino acids.